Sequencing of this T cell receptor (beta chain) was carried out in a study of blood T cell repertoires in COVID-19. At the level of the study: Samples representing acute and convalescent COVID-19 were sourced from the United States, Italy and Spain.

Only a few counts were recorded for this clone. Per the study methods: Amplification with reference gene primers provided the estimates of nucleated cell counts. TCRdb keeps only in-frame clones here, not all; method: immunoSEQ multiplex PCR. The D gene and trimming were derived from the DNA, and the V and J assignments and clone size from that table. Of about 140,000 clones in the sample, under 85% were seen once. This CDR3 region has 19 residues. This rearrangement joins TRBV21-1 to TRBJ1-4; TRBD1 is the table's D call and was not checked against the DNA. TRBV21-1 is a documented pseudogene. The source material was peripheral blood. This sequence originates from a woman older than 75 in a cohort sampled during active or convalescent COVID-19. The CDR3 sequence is CASTPGTGNLPARYEKLFF. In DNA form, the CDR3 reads TGTGCCAGCACTCCAGGGACAGGGAACTTGCCTGCCCGCTATGAAAAACTGTTTTTT.